These 20 T cell receptor beta chains were all obtained from the same sample, sequenced in a study of blood T cells in healthy people across ages. A second about 6 to 11 cycle PCR used barcoded and J-beta primers. MiXCR, applied by TCRdb to the 5' RACE reads, yields one record per CDR3 protein. The table records approximately 820,000 distinct CDR3 sequences, roughly 44% of them present only once. Input material: blood. Every receptor here comes from a man aged 55 to 70 in good health.

This clonotype has just a few counts. A read error may account for a junction end that differs from germline. The gene calls are TRBV5-1 and TRBJ1-2; TRBD1 aligns across 8 bases. Germline values: CDR1 SGHRS, CDR2 YFSETQ. This CDR3 spans 15 amino acids. The CDR3 bases are TGTGCCAGCTCAACGGGGACAGGAGCTAACTATGGCTACACCTTC. As protein: CASSTGTGANYGYTF.

J is TRBJ1-1 and V is TRBV5-5; no clear D gene. The germline CDR1 and CDR2 sequences are SGHKS and YYEKEE (reference sequence). The CDR3 spans 13 residues. Trimming removed 3 bases from V and 3 bases from J, with 9 bases in between. Here the CDR3 reads CASSSPFHTEAFF. In nucleotides, the CDR3 is TGTGCCAGCAGCTCCCCGTTTCACACTGAAGCTTTCTTT.

The J gene is TRBJ1-2, the V gene TRBV4-3; perhaps TRBD1 as D (5 bases). Germline V gene lookup returns CDR1 LGHNA and CDR2 YSLEER. The length of the CDR3 is 15 residues. V lost 4 bases and J 8 bases, leaving 20 bases between the germline ends. CDR3 nucleotides: TGCGCCAGCAGCCCACAACCGGGACTGACACCCGGCTACACCTTC. Protein product: CASSPQPGLTPGYTF.

The J gene is TRBJ1-1, the V gene TRBV20-1; D is unclear. CDR1 is DFQATT and CDR2 is SNEGSKA in the germline V gene (reference sequence). Trimming shortened V by 5 bases and J by 0 bases, and 19 bases separated the two germline ends. CDR3 length: 16 amino acids. CDR3 sequence (DNA): TGCAGTGCTTTAAGAATTGGAGCATCCATGAACACTGAAGCTTTCTTT. Residues: CSALRIGASMNTEAFF.

The chain has TRBV7-2 and TRBJ1-1; D is unclear. V lost 1 base and J lost 6, with 9 bases in between. The germline CDR1 and CDR2 sequences are SGHTA and FQGNSA. CDR3 length: 13 amino acids. CDR3 amino acids: CASSLGAASEAFF. CDR3 sequence (DNA): TGTGCCAGCAGCTTAGGAGCAGCTTCTGAAGCTTTCTTT.

This clonotype was picked up a small number of times. The CDR3 loop reads CASVEVGMREAQYF. CDR3 DNA sequence: TGTGCCAGCGTAGAGGTAGGGATGAGAGAGGCGCAGTATTTT. V gene TRBV2 combines with J gene TRBJ2-3; no reliable D call. This CDR3 is 14 amino acids long. Trimming shortened V by 8 bases and J by 10 bases, and 22 bases separated the two germline ends. Germline V gene lookup returns CDR1 SNHLY and CDR2 FYNNEI.

The V and J genes are TRBV9 and TRBJ2-3; tentative D call: TRBD2 (6 bases). The CDR3 has 15 residues. In germline, CDR1 is SGDLS, CDR2 YYNGEE. Trimming removed 4 bases from V and 3 bases from J, with 15 bases in between. CDR3 loop: CASSPSSGLTDTQYF. For the CDR3, the DNA is TGTGCCAGCAGCCCCAGCAGCGGGTTGACAGATACGCAGTATTTT.

This chain links TRBV18 with TRBJ2-7; tentatively, D is TRBD2 (6 bases). The better agreement between TRBJ2-5 and the DNA end casts doubt on the J call. Per the germline V gene, CDR1 is KGHSH and CDR2 is LQKENI. The CDR3 contains 14 residues. The CDR3 nucleotides are TGTGCCAGCTCAGGATCCCTCGGAGGGGAGACCCAGTACTTC. Its translation is CASSGSLGGETQYF.

The V gene is TRBV20-1, the J gene TRBJ2-4; a weak D match, TRBD1 (5 bases). Judging by the DNA end, TRBJ2-5 fits better; the J call may be wrong. The CDR3 length is 17 residues. Germline CDR1 is DFQATT and CDR2 is SNEGSKA (reference sequence). CDR3 protein: CSARDGSYWKGVETQYF. As DNA, the CDR3 is TGCAGTGCTAGAGATGGGTCATACTGGAAAGGGGTGGAGACCCAGTACTTC.

The chain recombines TRBV6-2 or TRBV6-3 with TRBJ2-5; D call uncertain. Germline CDR1 is MNHEY and CDR2 is SVGEGT. This CDR3 is built from 13 residues. With 5 bases removed from V and 3 bases from J, the gap between germline ends came to 10 bases. Here the CDR3 reads CASSDAQKETQYF. The DNA of the CDR3 is TGTGCCAGCAGTGACGCGCAGAAAGAGACCCAGTACTTC.

The rearrangement joins TRBV4-1 to TRBJ1-2; D not resolved. The V end lost 0 bases, the J end lost 3 bases, and 14 bases lay between the germline ends. This CDR3 is built from 16 residues. From germline, CDR1 is MGHRA and CDR2 YSYEKL. CDR3 region: CASSQEVAADYYGYTF. The CDR3 DNA sequence: TGCGCCAGCAGCCAAGAAGTGGCAGCCGATTACTATGGCTACACCTTC.

In its sample, this clonotype was seen a few times. The rearrangement joins TRBV5-1 to TRBJ2-5; D possibly corresponds to TRBD2 (6 bases). In germline, CDR1 is SGHRS, CDR2 YFSETQ. The CDR3 is 15 residues long. V lost 4 bases to trimming and J lost 3 bases, with 16 bases between them. CDR3 protein: CASSATSRFEETQYF. In nucleotides, the CDR3 is TGCGCCAGCAGCGCGACTAGTAGATTCGAAGAGACCCAGTACTTC.

This clonotype showed up just once. This chain uses TRBV29-1 with TRBJ1-3, with TRBD1 as a possible D gene (5 bases). In germline, CDR1 is SQVTM, CDR2 ANQGSEA. The CDR3 is 12 residues long. V gave up 5 bases and J gave up 3 bases, with 8 bases separating them. The CDR3 sequence is CSVRGSGNTIYF. CDR3 nucleotide sequence: TGCAGCGTTAGGGGAAGTGGAAACACCATATATTTT.

V and J are TRBV7-9 and TRBJ2-5, with D perhaps matching TRBD2 (5 bases). CDR1 is SEHNR, CDR2 FQNEAQ, per germline (reference sequence). The V gene lost 6 bases and the J gene lost 2 bases, with 13 bases spanning the gap. This CDR3 has 14 residues. In DNA, the CDR3 is TGTGCCAGCAGTTGGTCAAGCGGACAAGAGACCCAGTACTTC. This encodes CASSWSSGQETQYF. The whole variable domain, filled in from reference TRBV7-9 and TRBJ2-5, reads DTGVSQNPRHKITKRGQNVTFRCDPISEHNRLYWYRQTLGQGPEFLTYFQNEAQLEKSRLLSDRFSAERPKGSFSTLEIQRTEQGDSAMYLCASSWSSGQETQYFGPGTRLLVL.

This rearrangement joins TRBV20-1 to TRBJ1-2; D is possibly TRBD1 (5 bases). Germline values: CDR1 DFQATT, CDR2 SNEGSKA (reference sequence). The CDR3 has 15 amino acids. V lost 0 bases to trimming and J lost 7 bases, with 18 bases between them. The CDR3 loop reads CSARDFAGPSGGYTF. The CDR3 bases are TGCAGTGCTAGAGATTTCGCGGGACCTTCGGGTGGCTACACCTTC.

This chain connects TRBV6-5 to TRBJ2-3, with D unresolved. The CDR3 runs to 19 residues. Germline V CDR1 and CDR2: MNHEY, SVGAGI. V gave up 4 bases and J gave up 0 bases, with 23 bases separating them. The CDR3 DNA reads TGTGCCAGCAGTTCGGCAGCCCACGGTTATTTGGCTAGCACAGATACGCAGTATTTT. Translated, it gives CASSSAAHGYLASTDTQYF.

The J gene is TRBJ2-4, the V gene TRBV28; tentatively, D is TRBD1 (5 bases). TRBJ2-7 matches the DNA end more closely, so the J call is doubtful. The CDR3 loop spans 16 amino acids. CDR1 is MDHEN, CDR2 SYDVKM, per germline. The CDR3 coding sequence is TGTGCCAGCACCTCCATCCAGGGTGGTGTGGCCTACGAGCAGTACTTC. Translation gives CASTSIQGGVAYEQYF.

This clonotype was observed a handful of times. The V gene is TRBV10-3, the J gene TRBJ1-1; the D is unclear. The V gene lost 8 bases and the J gene lost 0 bases, with 13 bases spanning the gap. The CDR3 contains 14 residues. CDR1 and CDR2 (germline): ENHRY, SYGVKD. CDR3 protein: CAIHSGVMNTEAFF. The CDR3 nucleotides are TGTGCCATCCACAGTGGGGTCATGAACACTGAAGCTTTCTTT.

The genes are TRBV15 and TRBJ2-5; D unresolved. Germline loops: CDR1 LNHNV, CDR2 YYDKDF (reference sequence). V lost 0 bases and J lost 5, with 4 bases in between. There are 12 residues in the CDR3. In nucleotides, the CDR3 is TGTGCCACCAGCAGAGATTCGGAGACCCAGTACTTC. Protein: CATSRDSETQYF.

This clonotype was detected only a few times. The chain joins TRBV6-2 or TRBV6-3 to TRBJ1-2, with 7 nucleotides matching TRBD1. This CDR3 is built from 15 residues. The junction had 14 bases not matched to a gene; V was cut back by 8 bases and J by 5 bases. The V gene's germline CDR1 is MNHEY and CDR2 SVGEGT. The CDR3 protein is CASRETGDGPYGYTF. The CDR3 region has the DNA TGTGCCAGCCGAGAAACAGGGGATGGACCTTATGGCTACACCTTC.